This T cell receptor beta chain was sequenced in a study of blood T cell repertoires in COVID-19. Original methodology: Amplification with reference gene primers provided the estimates of nucleated cell counts. Some clones are missing from TCRdb's copy, which holds only in-frame ones; the method was immunoSEQ multiplex PCR. The DNA gave D and trimming, while V, J and clone size come from that table. In the table there are some 110,000 clones, 80% to 85% of which are singletons. Trimming removed 6 bases from V and 6 bases from J; junction bases left unmatched: 7. Germline CDR1 is LNHDA and CDR2 is SQIVND (reference sequence). CDR3 length: 15 residues.

The specimen sequenced was peripheral blood. The chain uses TRBV19 and TRBJ2-1, with 11 bases that match TRBD2. The origin of this receptor is a woman in her 70s with acute or convalescent COVID-19. The CDR3 loop is CASRTLAGVRNEQFF. DNA for the CDR3: TGTGCCAGTAGAACACTAGCGGGAGTACGCAATGAGCAGTTCTTC.